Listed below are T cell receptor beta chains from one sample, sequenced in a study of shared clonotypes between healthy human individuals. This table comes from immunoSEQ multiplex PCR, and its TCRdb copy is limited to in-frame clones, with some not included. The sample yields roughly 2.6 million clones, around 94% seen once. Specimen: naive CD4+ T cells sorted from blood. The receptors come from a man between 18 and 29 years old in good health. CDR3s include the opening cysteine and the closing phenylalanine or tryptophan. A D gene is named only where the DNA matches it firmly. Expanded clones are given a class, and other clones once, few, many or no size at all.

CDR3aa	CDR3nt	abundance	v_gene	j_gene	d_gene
CASSTDSKYEQYF	TGTGCCAGCAGTACGGACAGTAAATACGAGCAGTACTTC	.	TRBV6-5	TRBJ2-7	.
CASSYTGQDSYEQYF	TGTGCCAGCAGCTATACTGGACAGGACTCCTACGAGCAGTACTTC	.	TRBV7-9	TRBJ2-7	TRBD1
CASSQSGVLSFKLFF	TGTGCCAGCAGCCAGTCGGGCGTGCTTTCGTTCAAACTGTTTTTT	.	TRBV7-9	TRBJ1-4	.
CASSPLGLRNTGELFF	TGTGCCAGCAGCCCCCTGGGACTTAGGAACACCGGGGAGCTGTTTTTT	.	TRBV7-9	TRBJ2-2	.
CASSSRTGGADTQYF	TGCGCCAGCAGCTCCAGGACAGGGGGGGCAGATACGCAGTATTTT	.	TRBV5-1	TRBJ2-3	TRBD1
CASSLGLKGYTF	TGTGCCAGCAGCTTGGGCCTCAAAGGCTACACCTTC	.	TRBV7-2	TRBJ1-2	.
CASSVAVGTLGNTIYF	TGTGCCAGCAGCGTAGCTGTGGGTACTCTAGGAAACACCATATATTTT	.	TRBV9	TRBJ1-3	.
CASQDRVMNTEAFF	TGTGCCAGCCAGGACAGAGTCATGAACACTGAAGCTTTCTTT	.	TRBV28	TRBJ1-1	.
CAISESSQLANYGYTF	TGTGCCATCAGTGAGTCGTCCCAGTTAGCTAACTATGGCTACACCTTC	once	TRBV10-3	TRBJ1-2	.
CASSPRTGQGEQFF	TGTGCCAGCTCACCCCGGACAGGCCAAGGAGAGCAGTTCTTC	.	TRBV18	TRBJ2-1	TRBD1
CASSLAPPKGRLFF	TGTGCCAGCAGCTTGGCCCCCCCCAAGGGGCGACTGTTTTTT	.	TRBV5-8	TRBJ1-4	.
CASSLKGKGGYTF	TGTGCCAGCAGCTTAAAGGGGAAAGGAGGCTACACCTTC	once	TRBV7-2	TRBJ1-2	.
CASSRGTGVSYEQYF	TGTGCCAGCTCGCGAGGGACTGGGGTTTCCTACGAGCAGTACTTC	.	TRBV18	TRBJ2-7	.
CASRTGGSGQPQHF	TGTGCCAGCAGAACAGGGGGATCGGGCCAGCCCCAGCATTTT	.	TRBV6-5	TRBJ1-5	TRBD1
CASSAQGSYNSPLHF	TGTGCCAGCAGTGCGCAGGGCTCCTATAATTCACCCCTCCACTTT	.	TRBV2	TRBJ1-6	.
CASSLGGLSGNTIYF	TGCGCCAGCAGCTTGGGGGGGCTCTCTGGAAACACCATATATTTT	.	TRBV5-1	TRBJ1-3	.
CASRSGTVNTEAFF	TGTGCCAGCAGATCCGGGACGGTGAACACTGAAGCTTTCTTT	.	TRBV5-4	TRBJ1-1	.
CASRLAGVDTQYF	TGCGCCAGCAGACTAGCGGGGGTTGATACGCAGTATTTT	.	TRBV10-2	TRBJ2-3	TRBD2
CASSLGGAAEQFF	TGTGCCAGCAGCTTAGGGGGGGCGGCTGAGCAGTTCTTC	.	TRBV5-6	TRBJ2-1	.
CASSPRLMATEAFF	TGTGCCAGCAGCCCCCGGCTAATGGCCACTGAAGCTTTCTTT	.	TRBV7-8	TRBJ1-1	.
CASSSDVNYGYTF	TGTGCCAGCAGCTCCGACGTTAACTATGGCTACACCTTC	.	TRBV7-8	TRBJ1-2	.
CASSQTVPSLQPQHF	TGTGCCAGCAGCCAAACAGTTCCCTCACTACAGCCCCAGCATTTT	.	TRBV6-5	TRBJ1-5	.
CASSSGTEIREEKLFF	TGTGCCAGCAGTTCCGGGACAGAAATTCGTGAGGAAAAACTGTTTTTT	.	TRBV6-6	TRBJ1-4	TRBD1
CASQSGVSYEQYF	TGTGCCAGCCAGAGCGGGGTTTCCTACGAGCAGTACTTC	.	TRBV18	TRBJ2-7	TRBD2
CASNRPRDRGNSPLHF	TGTGCCAGCAACCGGCCCCGGGACCGAGGTAATTCACCCCTCCACTTT	.	TRBV28	TRBJ1-6	.
CASSFPTGNTIYF	TGTGCCAGCAGCTTCCCCACTGGAAACACCATATATTTT	once	TRBV5-5	TRBJ1-3	.
CSVEGSFTGELFF	TGCAGCGTTGAAGGAAGCTTCACCGGGGAGCTGTTTTTT	.	TRBV29-1	TRBJ2-2	.
CASSLASTSNYGYTF	TGTGCCAGCAGCTTAGCGTCTACATCTAACTATGGCTACACCTTC	.	TRBV7-2	TRBJ1-2	.